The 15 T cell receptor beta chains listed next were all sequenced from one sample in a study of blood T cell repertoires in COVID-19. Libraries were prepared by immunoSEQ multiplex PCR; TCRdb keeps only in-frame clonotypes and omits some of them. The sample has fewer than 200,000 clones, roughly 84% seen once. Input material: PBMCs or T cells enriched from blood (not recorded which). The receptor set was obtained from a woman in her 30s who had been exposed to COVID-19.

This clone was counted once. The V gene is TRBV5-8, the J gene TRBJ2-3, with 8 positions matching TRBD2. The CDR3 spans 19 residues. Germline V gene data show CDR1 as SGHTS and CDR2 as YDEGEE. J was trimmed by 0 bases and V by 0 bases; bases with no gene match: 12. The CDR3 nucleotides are TGTGCCAGCAGCTTGGCCCGATGGCGGGGGGAGACTAGCACAGATACGCAGTATTTT. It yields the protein CASSLARWRGETSTDTQYF.

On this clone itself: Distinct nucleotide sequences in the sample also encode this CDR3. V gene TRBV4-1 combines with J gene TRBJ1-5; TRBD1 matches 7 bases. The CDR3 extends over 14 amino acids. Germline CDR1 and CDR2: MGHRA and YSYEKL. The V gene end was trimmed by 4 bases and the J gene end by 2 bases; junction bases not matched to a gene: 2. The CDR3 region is CASSRDRGNQPQHF. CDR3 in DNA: TGCGCCAGCAGCCGAGACAGGGGCAATCAGCCCCAGCATTTT.

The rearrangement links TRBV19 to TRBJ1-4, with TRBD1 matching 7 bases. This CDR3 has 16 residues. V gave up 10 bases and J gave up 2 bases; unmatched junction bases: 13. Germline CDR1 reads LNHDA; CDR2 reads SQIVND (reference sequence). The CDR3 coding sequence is TGTGCCACCGGGGACAGTAGGTTGGCGACTAATGAAAAACTGTTTTTT. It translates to CATGDSRLATNEKLFF.

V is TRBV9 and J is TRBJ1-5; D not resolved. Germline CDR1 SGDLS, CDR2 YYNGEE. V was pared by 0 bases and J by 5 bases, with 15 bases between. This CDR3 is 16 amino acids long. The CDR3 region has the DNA TGTGCCAGCAGCGTAGGAGACACCCTCAACTATCAGCCCCAGCATTTT. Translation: CASSVGDTLNYQPQHF.

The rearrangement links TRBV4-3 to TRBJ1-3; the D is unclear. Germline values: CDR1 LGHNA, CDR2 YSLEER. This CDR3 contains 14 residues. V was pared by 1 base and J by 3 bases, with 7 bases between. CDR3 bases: TGCGCCAGCAGCCAAGTAGAAGTTGGAAACACCATATATTTT. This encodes CASSQVEVGNTIYF.

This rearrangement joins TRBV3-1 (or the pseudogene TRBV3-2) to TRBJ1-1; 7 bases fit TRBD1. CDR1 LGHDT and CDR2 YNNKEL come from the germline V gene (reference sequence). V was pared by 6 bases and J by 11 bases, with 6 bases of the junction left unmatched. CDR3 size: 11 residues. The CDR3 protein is CASSRDSVAFF. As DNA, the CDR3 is TGTGCCAGCAGTCGGGACAGCGTGGCTTTCTTT.

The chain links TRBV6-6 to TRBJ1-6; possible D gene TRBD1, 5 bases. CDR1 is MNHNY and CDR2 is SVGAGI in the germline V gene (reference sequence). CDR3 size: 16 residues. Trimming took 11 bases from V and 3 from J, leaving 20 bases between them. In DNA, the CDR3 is TGTGCCTCATCTATGGGGCCGACAGACTATAATTCACCCCTCCACTTT. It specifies CASSMGPTDYNSPLHF.

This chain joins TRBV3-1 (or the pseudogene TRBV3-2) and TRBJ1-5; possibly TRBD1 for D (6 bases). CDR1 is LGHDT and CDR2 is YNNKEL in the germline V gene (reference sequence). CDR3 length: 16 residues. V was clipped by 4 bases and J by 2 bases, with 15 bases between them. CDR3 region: CASSLSGALGNQPQHF. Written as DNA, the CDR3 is TGTGCCAGCAGCCTGTCAGGGGCATTGGGCAATCAGCCCCAGCATTTT.

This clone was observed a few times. As DNA, the CDR3 is TGCGCCAGCAGTCTCGAGCTAGCGGGGTACAATGAGCAGTTCTTC. This gives the protein CASSLELAGYNEQFF. The rearrangement joins TRBV10-2 to TRBJ2-1; 9 bases fit TRBD2. V shed 5 bases, J shed 4 bases, and the junction held 6 bases outside the gene matches. Germline loops: CDR1 WSHSY, CDR2 SAAADI. This CDR3 region has 15 residues.

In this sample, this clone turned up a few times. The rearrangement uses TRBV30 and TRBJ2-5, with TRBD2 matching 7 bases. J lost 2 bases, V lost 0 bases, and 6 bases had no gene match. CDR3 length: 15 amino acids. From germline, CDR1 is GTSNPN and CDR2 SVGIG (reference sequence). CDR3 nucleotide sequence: TGTGCCTGGAGTGTAGGTAGGCGGGGGCAAGAGACCCAGTACTTC. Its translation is CAWSVGRRGQETQYF.

The CDR3 reads CASSWDYLYNEQFF. The CDR3, as DNA: TGCGCCAGCAGCTGGGACTACCTTTACAATGAGCAGTTCTTC. The chain employs TRBV5-1 and TRBJ2-1, with 7 bases matching TRBD2. The CDR3 runs to 14 residues. J lost 4 bases, V lost 3 bases, and 4 bases had no gene match. Germline lookup yields CDR1 SGHRS and CDR2 YFSETQ.

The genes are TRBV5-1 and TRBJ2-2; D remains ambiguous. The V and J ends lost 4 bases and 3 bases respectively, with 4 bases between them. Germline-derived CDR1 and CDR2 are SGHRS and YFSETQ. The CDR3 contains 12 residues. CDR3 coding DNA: TGCGCCAGCAGCCTAGACACCGGGGAGCTGTTTTTT. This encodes CASSLDTGELFF.

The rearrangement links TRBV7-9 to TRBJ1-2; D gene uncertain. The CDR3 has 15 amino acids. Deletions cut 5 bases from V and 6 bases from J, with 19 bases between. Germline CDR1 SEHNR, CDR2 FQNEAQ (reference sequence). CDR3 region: CASSDSVYKGDGYTF. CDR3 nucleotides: TGTGCCAGCAGCGACTCGGTCTACAAAGGAGATGGCTACACCTTC.

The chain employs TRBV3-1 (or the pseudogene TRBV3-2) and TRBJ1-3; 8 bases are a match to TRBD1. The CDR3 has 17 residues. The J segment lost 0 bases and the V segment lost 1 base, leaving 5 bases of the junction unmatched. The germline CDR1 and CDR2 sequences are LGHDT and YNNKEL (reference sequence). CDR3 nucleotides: TGTGCCAGCAGCCAAGGGGACAGGAGACGCTCTGGAAACACCATATATTTT. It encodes CASSQGDRRRSGNTIYF.

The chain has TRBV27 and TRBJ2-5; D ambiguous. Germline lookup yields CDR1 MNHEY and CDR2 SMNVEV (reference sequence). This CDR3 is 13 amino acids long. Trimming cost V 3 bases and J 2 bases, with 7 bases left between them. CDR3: CASSLRRQETQYF. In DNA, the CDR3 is TGTGCCAGCAGTTTGCGGCGGCAAGAGACCCAGTACTTC.